The 24 T cell receptor beta chains presented below share a single source sample, sequenced in a study of cytomegalovirus exposure and HLA in healthy donors. TCRdb's copy holds only in-frame clones and misses some; the assay was immunoSEQ multiplex PCR. The sample consists of roughly 150,000 clones, more than 75% of them appearing once. Sequencing was performed on PBMCs. Receptor source: a man aged 18 to 29 in good health and CMV-seronegative.

The chain has TRBV5-6 and TRBJ2-1; TRBD1 aligns across 10 bases. Germline values: CDR1 SGHDT, CDR2 YYEEEE. Trimming removed 2 bases from V and 4 bases from J; junction bases left unmatched: 6. The CDR3 spans 16 residues. The CDR3 DNA follows: TGTGCCAGCAGCTTTAGGGACAGGGGATTGTACAATGAGCAGTTCTTC. It encodes CASSFRDRGLYNEQFF.

This clone was found once. This chain links TRBV9 with TRBJ1-2; TRBD1 might be the D (5 bases). The V end lost 0 bases, the J end lost 6 bases, and 15 bases lay between the germline ends. This CDR3 contains 15 residues. Germline V gene data show CDR1 as SGDLS and CDR2 as YYNGEE. CDR3 nucleotide sequence: TGTGCCAGCAGCGTAGCTATCCCCCAGGGCAATGGCTACACCTTC. Its protein is CASSVAIPQGNGYTF.

This rearrangement joins TRBV6-6 to TRBJ2-7; maybe TRBD2 (6 bases). V was pared by 8 bases and J by 3 bases, with 14 bases between. The length of the CDR3 is 13 residues. The germline V gene encodes CDR1 MNHNY and CDR2 SVGAGI (reference sequence). Here the CDR3 DNA reads TGTGCCAGCTCCACTAGCACCCTCTACGAGCAGTACTTC. Its translation: CASSTSTLYEQYF.

The CDR3 sequence: CASSPRGGNGADTQYF. The CDR3, as DNA: TGTGCCAGCAGCCCCCGGGGGGGGAATGGTGCAGATACGCAGTATTTT. The genes are TRBV9 and TRBJ2-3; TRBD2 aligns across 8 bases. The CDR3 has 16 amino acids. The germline V gene encodes CDR1 SGDLS and CDR2 YYNGEE. V was clipped by 4 bases and J by 4 bases; unmatched bases: 11.

The chain has TRBV28 and TRBJ1-1; 9 bases are shared with TRBD1. The germline gives CDR1 MDHEN, CDR2 SYDVKM. The CDR3 sequence is 15 residues long. Germline trimming cut 5 bases from V and 5 bases from J; bases unmatched to any gene: 9. CDR3 sequence reads: CASSPPTGGKTEAFF. The CDR3 DNA is TGTGCCAGCAGTCCCCCGACAGGGGGGAAAACTGAAGCTTTCTTT.

The CDR3 DNA reads TGCGCCAGCAGCTTGGACAGTACCTACGAGCAGTACTTC. This codes for CASSLDSTYEQYF. This chain joins TRBV5-1 and TRBJ2-7; D not resolved. The CDR3 runs to 13 residues. Deletions cut 0 bases from V and 2 bases from J, with 6 bases between. Germline CDR1 is SGHRS and CDR2 is YFSETQ.

Only a few counts were recorded for this clone. The rearrangement links TRBV18 to TRBJ2-1; TRBD1 matches at 10 bases. Germline CDR1 reads KGHSH; CDR2 reads LQKENI. The CDR3 runs to 14 residues. The junction had 7 bases not matched to a gene; V was cut back by 6 bases and J by 8 bases. The CDR3 nucleotides read TGTGCCAGCTCCAGACAGGGGGCGCAGGATGAGCAGTTCTTC. Amino acid sequence: CASSRQGAQDEQFF. The whole variable domain, remainder taken from reference TRBV18 and TRBJ2-1, is NAGVMQNPRHLVRRRGQEARLRCSPMKGHSHVYWYRQLPEEGLKFMVYLQKENIIDESGMPKERFSAEFPKEGPSILRIQQVVRGDSAAYFCASSRQGAQDEQFFGPGTRLTVL.

The chain couples TRBV2 to TRBJ2-7; 9 bases agree with TRBD1. V lost 3 bases, J lost 12 bases, and 12 bases stayed unmatched. This CDR3 has 14 residues. Germline CDR1 reads SNHLY; CDR2 reads FYNNEI. Here the CDR3 DNA reads TGTGCCAGCAGTGAGGGACAGGGAGACTTCAGGAGGTACGTC. It codes for CASSEGQGDFRRYV.

V gene TRBV30 combines with J gene TRBJ2-2; 8 bases fit TRBD2. The V and J ends lost 4 bases and 3 bases, in that order; junction bases with no gene match: 7. Germline CDR1 reads GTSNPN; CDR2 reads SVGIG (reference sequence). The length of the CDR3 is 15 residues. The DNA of the CDR3 is TGTGCCTGGACCACGGGGGGGCAGGACACCGGGGAGCTGTTTTTT. Amino acid sequence: CAWTTGGQDTGELFF.

This clone was found once. V gene TRBV2 combines with J gene TRBJ2-7; D is perhaps TRBD1 (7 bases). V was pared by 4 bases and J by 0 bases, with 10 bases between. CDR3 length equals 14 residues. Germline V gene lookup returns CDR1 SNHLY and CDR2 FYNNEI. The CDR3 DNA reads TGTGCCAGCAGTGCCCAGGGGGGCTCCTACGAGCAGTACGTC. Its translation is CASSAQGGSYEQYV.

The genes are TRBV4-1 and TRBJ1-4; 9 bases are shared with TRBD1. Germline V gene lookup returns CDR1 MGHRA and CDR2 YSYEKL. This CDR3 spans 14 amino acids. V trimming: 4 bases; J trimming: 6 bases; junction bases outside the gene matches: 3. CDR3: CASSRRDRDEKLFF. CDR3 coding DNA: TGCGCCAGCAGCCGTCGGGACAGGGATGAAAAACTGTTTTTT.

This clone occurred once. The chain has TRBV11-1 and TRBJ2-7, with a weak D call TRBD1 (5 bases). The CDR3 is 14 residues long. Between the trimmed V and J ends, which lost 6 bases and 6 bases, there was a span of 18 bases. Germline lookup yields CDR1 SGHAT and CDR2 FQDESV (reference sequence). The CDR3 spells CASSEQGTLSEQYV. CDR3 DNA sequence: TGTGCCAGCAGTGAGCAGGGTACACTATCCGAGCAGTACGTC.

This chain uses TRBV5-1 with TRBJ2-3; D may be TRBD1 (6 bases). Germline-derived CDR1 and CDR2 are SGHRS and YFSETQ. CDR3 size: 13 residues. V gave up 8 bases and J gave up 6 bases, with 16 bases separating them. For the CDR3, the DNA is TGCGCCAGTTCCAGTCTGGGGGCCGATACGCAGTATTTT. As protein: CASSSLGADTQYF.

This clone occurred a few times. The rearrangement uses TRBV5-4 and TRBJ1-1; a possible D gene is TRBD1 (5 bases). V lost 1 base, J lost 0 bases, and 7 bases lay in between. Germline V CDR1 and CDR2: SGHNT, YYREEE (reference sequence). There are 14 residues in the CDR3. CDR3 nucleotide sequence: TGTGCCAGCAGCTTGACAGGTATGAACACTGAAGCTTTCTTT. Protein: CASSLTGMNTEAFF. Full variable domain (rest looked up from reference TRBV5-4 and TRBJ1-1): ETGVTQSPTHLIKTRGQQVTLRCSSQSGHNTVSWYQQALGQGPQFIFQYYREEENGRGNFPPRFSGLQFPNYSSELNVNALELDDSALYLCASSLTGMNTEAFFGQGTRLTVV.

This chain links TRBV30 with TRBJ1-4; D call uncertain. V gave up 2 bases and J gave up 6 bases, with 19 bases separating them. This CDR3 is 16 amino acids long. Germline loops: CDR1 GTSNPN, CDR2 SVGIG (reference sequence). The CDR3 DNA reads TGTGCCTGGAGTACAAAACCCGGATGGAGTGATGAAAAACTGTTTTTT. This encodes CAWSTKPGWSDEKLFF.

This chain uses TRBV11-2 with TRBJ2-4; maybe TRBD2 (8 bases). The CDR3 has 15 amino acids. CDR1 SGHAT and CDR2 FQNNGV come from the germline V gene. V was trimmed by 8 bases and J by 1 base, leaving 15 bases between them. The CDR3 here is CASGTAGDAKNIQYF. The CDR3 DNA follows: TGTGCCAGCGGGACAGCGGGAGATGCCAAAAACATTCAGTACTTC.

This chain joins TRBV14 and TRBJ2-1; 8 positions agree with TRBD1. CDR1 is SGHDN, CDR2 FVKESK, per germline. The CDR3 loop spans 15 amino acids. Unmatched junction bases numbered 2, after V lost 3 bases and J lost 1 base. CDR3 DNA: TGTGCCAGCAGCCAGCGACAGGGGTCCTACAATGAGCAGTTCTTC. Translated: CASSQRQGSYNEQFF.

This clone was seen only a few times. The rearrangement links TRBV27 to TRBJ2-5; tentative D call: TRBD2 (5 bases). The CDR3 runs to 13 residues. V shed 8 bases and J shed 5 bases, with 15 bases lying between them. Per germline, CDR1 MNHEY and CDR2 SMNVEV (reference sequence). CDR3 protein: CASGREGRETQYF. The CDR3 DNA sequence: TGTGCCAGCGGACGAGAGGGTAGGGAGACCCAGTACTTC.

The CDR3 region is CASSLGQGAYEQYF. CDR3 nucleotides: TGTGCCAGCAGTTTGGGGCAGGGGGCTTACGAGCAGTACTTC. The chain is built from TRBV6-5 and TRBJ2-7; 8 bases are a match to TRBD1. Trimming at V came to 4 bases and at J to 4 bases, leaving 6 bases not matched to a gene. The CDR3 has 14 amino acids. Germline V CDR1 and CDR2: MNHEY, SVGAGI.

This chain connects TRBV28 to TRBJ1-2, with D perhaps matching TRBD1 (6 bases). The germline V and J ends were trimmed by 8 bases and 2 bases, with 12 bases remaining between them. Looked up from germline, CDR1 is MDHEN and CDR2 is SYDVKM. The CDR3 length is 13 residues. The CDR3 bases are TGTGCCAGCCAACAGGGAACCAACTATGGCTACACCTTC. Its protein is CASQQGTNYGYTF.

This clone was detected once. The J gene is TRBJ1-1, the V gene TRBV5-1; the D is unclear. V shed 4 bases and J shed 0 bases, with 13 bases lying between them. Germline V gene data show CDR1 as SGHRS and CDR2 as YFSETQ. There are 15 residues in the CDR3. CDR3 amino acids: CASSRAVSMNTEAFF. The CDR3 region has the DNA TGCGCCAGCAGCCGCGCGGTCAGCATGAACACTGAAGCTTTCTTT.

CDR3 in amino acids: CASSSTTTGVHEQYF. CDR3 DNA: TGTGCCAGCAGCTCTACAACGACAGGGGTCCACGAGCAGTACTTC. This chain links TRBV27 with TRBJ2-7; 8 nucleotides line up with TRBD1. The germline V gene encodes CDR1 MNHEY and CDR2 SMNVEV (reference sequence). CDR3 length: 15 amino acids. V lost 6 bases to trimming and J lost 5 bases; unmatched junction nucleotides: 12.

The rearrangement links TRBV7-9 to TRBJ1-5, with 7 bases fitting TRBD1. Germline CDR1 reads SEHNR; CDR2 reads FQNEAQ (reference sequence). The trim removed 3 bases at V and 4 bases at J, leaving 6 bases unmatched. CDR3 size: 15 residues. The CDR3 DNA sequence: TGTGCCAGCAGCTTGGAGGGGGCGAAAAATCAGCCCCAGCATTTT. This gives the protein CASSLEGAKNQPQHF. The variable domain in full, with the rest retrieved from reference TRBV7-9 and TRBJ1-5, is DTGVSQNPRHKITKRGQNVTFRCDPISEHNRLYWYRQTLGQGPEFLTYFQNEAQLEKSRLLSDRFSAERPKGSFSTLEIQRTEQGDSAMYLCASSLEGAKNQPQHFGDGTRLSIL.

Only a few counts were recorded for this clone. This rearrangement joins TRBV6-5 to TRBJ2-1; 8 bases are shared with TRBD2. J gave up 4 bases and V 8 bases, and 7 bases lay outside the gene matches. CDR1 and CDR2 from the germline V gene are MNHEY and SVGAGI. The CDR3 covers 14 residues. Written as DNA, the CDR3 is TGTGCCAGCCGACTGAGCGGGGGATACAATGAGCAGTTCTTC. It specifies CASRLSGGYNEQFF.